This is a list of T cell receptor beta chains from one sample in a study of cytomegalovirus exposure and HLA in healthy donors. The repertoire was sequenced with immunoSEQ multiplex PCR; TCRdb's copy has only in-frame clones and lacks some. The sample lists about 190,000 clones; just under 75% were seen once. The specimen was PBMCs. These receptors were obtained from a woman in her thirties in good health and CMV-seropositive. CDR3s include the opening cysteine and the closing phenylalanine or tryptophan. D genes are given only for firm matches. Only part of the rows carry a size: once, few, many, or a class if the clone is expanded.

J gene | clone size | V gene | D gene | CDR3 protein | CDR3 DNA
TRBJ1-2 | . | TRBV6-5 | . | CASSYARTGSGGYTF | TGTGCCAGCAGTTACGCTCGAACAGGGAGCGGCGGCTACACCTTC
TRBJ1-2 | . | TRBV25-1 | TRBD1 | CASSDDRDYGYTF | TGTGCCAGCAGTGATGACAGGGACTATGGCTACACCTTC
TRBJ2-1 | . | TRBV21-1 | . | CASRDRKSGLTYNEQFF | TGTGCCAGCAGGGACCGGAAGAGCGGCCTGACCTACAATGAGCAGTTCTTC
TRBJ2-2 | . | TRBV25-1 | . | CASSEYRDTGELFF | TGTGCCAGCAGTGAATACAGGGACACCGGGGAGCTGTTTTTT
TRBJ2-2 | few | TRBV7-9 | . | CASSHRGGTGELFF | TGTGCCAGCAGCCACAGGGGGGGCACCGGGGAGCTGTTTTTT
TRBJ1-2 | . | TRBV28 | . | CATREDYGYTF | TGTGCCACCCGTGAGGACTATGGCTACACCTTC
TRBJ1-2 | . | TRBV7-9 | . | CASSPGQYRNYGYTF | TGTGCCAGCAGCCCAGGACAATACCGTAACTATGGCTACACCTTC
TRBJ1-1 | . | TRBV5-6 | . | CASSLGGGGLSEAFF | TGTGCCAGCAGCCTGGGGGGGGGAGGGCTGTCTGAAGCTTTCTTT
TRBJ2-7 | . | TRBV7-9 | TRBD2 | CASSSTSGHYEQYF | TGTGCCAGCAGCTCGACTAGCGGGCACTACGAGCAGTACTTC
TRBJ1-2 | few | TRBV2 | . | CASSEGALQGYTF | TGTGCCAGCAGTGAAGGTGCCTTGCAGGGCTACACCTTC
TRBJ1-5 | few | TRBV28 | . | CASTPGVWNQPQHF | TGTGCCAGCACCCCCGGGGTCTGGAATCAGCCCCAGCATTTT
TRBJ2-7 | . | TRBV7-9 | TRBD2 | CASSFRGIAGVDEQYF | TGTGCCAGCAGCTTCAGGGGAATAGCGGGAGTAGACGAGCAGTACTTC
TRBJ1-1 | . | TRBV5-1 | . | CASKEKGLRTEAFF | TGCGCCAGCAAGGAAAAGGGGCTGCGCACTGAAGCTTTCTTT
TRBJ2-5 | few | TRBV28 | . | CASGAGGSDYF | TGTGCCAGCGGTGCCGGAGGCTCAGATTACTTC
TRBJ2-1 | . | TRBV28 | . | CASSPADNEQFF | TGTGCCAGCAGTCCAGCGGACAATGAGCAGTTCTTC
TRBJ2-7 | . | TRBV28 | TRBD1 | CASSRTGAYEQYF | TGTGCCAGCAGTCGGACAGGGGCCTACGAGCAGTACTTC
TRBJ2-4 | . | TRBV5-4 | TRBD1 | CASSLEQGASLGAKNIQYF | TGTGCCAGCAGCTTGGAACAGGGGGCATCGCTAGGGGCCAAAAACATTCAGTACTTC
TRBJ2-7 | . | TRBV29-1 | . | CSVGGAGGSYEQYF | TGCAGCGTTGGGGGTGCGGGCGGCTCCTACGAGCAGTACTTC
TRBJ2-7 | . | TRBV6-1 | . | CASRSRSYEQYF | TGTGCCAGCAGGTCTAGATCCTACGAGCAGTACTTC
TRBJ2-1 | . | TRBV18 | TRBD1 | CASSRDSYNEQFF | TGTGCCAGCTCACGGGACAGTTACAATGAGCAGTTCTTC
TRBJ2-3 | once | TRBV6-1 | TRBD2 | CASTSGSSTDTQYF | TGTGCCAGTACTAGCGGGAGCTCGACAGATACGCAGTATTTT
TRBJ2-7 | . | TRBV5-5 | . | CASSLVPGSYEQYF | TGTGCCAGCAGCTTGGTCCCGGGATCCTACGAGCAGTACTTC
TRBJ2-3 | once | TRBV7-9 | TRBD2 | CASSLTTSGSWGDTQYF | TGTGCCAGCAGCTTAACGACTAGCGGGAGCTGGGGAGATACGCAGTATTTT
TRBJ1-4 | . | TRBV10-1 | . | CASRRRRAEKLFF | TGCGCCAGCAGGCGTAGGAGGGCAGAAAAACTGTTTTTT
TRBJ1-5 | . | TRBV7-9 | . | CSSSLTGKDQPQHF | TGTTCCAGCAGCTTAACGGGGAAGGATCAGCCCCAGCATTTT
TRBJ1-5 | . | TRBV28 | TRBD1 | CASSLELGGGNQPQHF | TGTGCCAGCAGTTTAGAACTAGGGGGCGGCAATCAGCCCCAGCATTTT
TRBJ1-2 | . | TRBV28 | TRBD1 | CASSLVRTGNYGYTF | TGTGCCAGCAGTTTAGTAAGGACAGGGAACTATGGCTACACCTTC
TRBJ2-3 | . | TRBV6-4 | TRBD2 | CASSELADSTDTQYF | TGTGCCAGCAGTGAACTAGCGGACTCCACAGATACGCAGTATTTT
TRBJ1-1 | . | TRBV5-1 | . | CASSGQFEAFF | TGCGCCAGCAGCGGGCAATTTGAAGCTTTCTTT
TRBJ2-1 | few | TRBV25-1 | . | CASSGVEQFF | TGTGCCAGCAGCGGGGTGGAGCAGTTCTTC
TRBJ2-1 | . | TRBV5-1 | . | CASSLGGPYNEQFF | TGCGCCAGCAGCTTGGGAGGGCCCTACAATGAGCAGTTCTTC
TRBJ1-2 | once | TRBV9 | TRBD1 | CASSAGTGGGKDYGYTF | TGTGCCAGCAGCGCCGGGACAGGGGGCGGGAAGGACTATGGCTACACCTTC
TRBJ2-3 | . | TRBV18 | . | CASSKDTPRTDTQYF | TGTGCCAGCTCAAAGGACACCCCGCGGACAGATACGCAGTATTTT
TRBJ2-7 | . | TRBV5-4 | . | CASSVDKGFEQYF | TGTGCCAGCAGCGTAGACAAGGGGTTCGAGCAGTACTTC
TRBJ1-1 | once | TRBV25-1 | . | CASMGQLNTEAFF | TGTGCCAGCATGGGCCAGTTGAACACTGAAGCTTTCTTT
TRBJ2-1 | . | TRBV4-1 | TRBD2 | CASSPTSGSGRHNEQFF | TGCGCCAGCAGCCCCACCAGCGGTAGCGGGAGACACAATGAGCAGTTCTTC
TRBJ1-3 | once | TRBV2 | . | CASSDSVQGRGNTVYF | TGTGCCAGCAGTGATTCAGTCCAGGGTCGTGGAAACACCGTATATTTT
TRBJ2-1 | few | TRBV6-4 | . | CASSPPEVSYNEQFF | TGTGCCAGCAGTCCGCCCGAGGTCTCCTACAATGAGCAGTTCTTC
TRBJ1-5 | . | TRBV6-1 | TRBD1 | CASSVRDREDQPQHF | TGTGCCAGCAGTGTCAGGGACAGGGAAGATCAGCCCCAGCATTTT
TRBJ1-1 | . | TRBV11-2 | . | CASSLWQNTEAFF | TGTGCCAGCAGCTTATGGCAGAACACTGAAGCTTTCTTT
TRBJ1-1 | . | TRBV2 | . | CASSDTVGAEAFF | TGTGCCAGCAGTGACACCGTAGGGGCTGAAGCTTTCTTT
TRBJ2-7 | once | TRBV10-1 | TRBD2 | CASSESSGFSYEQYF | TGCGCCAGCAGTGAGTCTAGCGGGTTCTCCTACGAGCAGTACTTC
TRBJ2-7 | . | TRBV6-6 | TRBD2 | CASSYRIAGESYEQYF | TGTGCCAGCAGTTACAGAATAGCGGGAGAGTCCTACGAGCAGTACTTC
TRBJ2-7 | once | TRBV6-5 | TRBD1 | CASSFLTGEIDEQYF | TGTGCCAGCAGTTTCCTAACAGGGGAGATCGACGAGCAGTACTTC
TRBJ2-7 | . | TRBV6-1 | TRBD2 | CASSFSGTQVREQYF | TGTGCCAGCAGTTTCAGCGGGACCCAGGTGAGGGAGCAGTACTTC
TRBJ2-3 | few | TRBV5-1 | TRBD1 | CASSPGQEADTQYF | TGCGCCAGCAGCCCGGGACAGGAAGCAGATACGCAGTATTTT
TRBJ2-1 | few | TRBV6-5 | . | CASSYVGVGLGEQFF | TGTGCCAGCAGTTACGTGGGAGTAGGGTTGGGTGAGCAGTTCTTC
TRBJ2-5 | few | TRBV2 | . | CASSRDRQETQYF | TGTGCCAGCAGTAGAGACAGACAAGAGACCCAGTACTTC
TRBJ2-7 | few | TRBV7-9 | . | CASSLSFGSGYEQYF | TGTGCCAGCAGCTTATCTTTTGGGAGTGGCTACGAGCAGTACTTC
TRBJ1-2 | . | TRBV7-2 | TRBD1 | CASSLGTGLYYGYTF | TGTGCCAGCAGCTTGGGGACAGGGTTATACTATGGCTACACCTTC
TRBJ2-2 | once | TRBV19 | TRBD2 | CASSSQSGGAGELFF | TGTGCCAGTAGTTCCCAAAGCGGGGGTGCCGGGGAGCTGTTTTTT
TRBJ2-3 | . | TRBV6-6 | TRBD1 | CASRDRVRGTDTQYF | TGTGCCAGCAGAGACAGGGTGAGAGGCACAGATACGCAGTATTTT
TRBJ2-1 | once | TRBV19 | . | CASSIDRHGEQFF | TGTGCCAGTAGTATAGACAGGCACGGTGAGCAGTTCTTC
TRBJ2-2 | . | TRBV19 | TRBD2 | CASSSGRGGELFF | TGTGCCAGTAGCAGCGGGAGGGGCGGGGAGCTGTTTTTT
TRBJ2-7 | . | TRBV4-1 | . | CASSQRDGDYEQYF | TGCGCCAGCAGCCAGCGGGACGGAGACTACGAGCAGTACTTC